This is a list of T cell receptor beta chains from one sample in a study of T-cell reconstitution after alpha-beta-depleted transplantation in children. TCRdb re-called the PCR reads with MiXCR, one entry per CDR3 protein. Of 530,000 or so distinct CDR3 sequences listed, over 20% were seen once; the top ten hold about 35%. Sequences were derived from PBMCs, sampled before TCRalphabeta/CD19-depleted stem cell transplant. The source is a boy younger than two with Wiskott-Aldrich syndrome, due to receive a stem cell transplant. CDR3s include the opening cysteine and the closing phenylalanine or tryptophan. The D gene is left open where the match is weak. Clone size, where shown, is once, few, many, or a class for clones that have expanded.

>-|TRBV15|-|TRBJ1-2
TGTGCCACCAGCAGGGAACTCGAGGCTAACTATGGCTACATCTTC
CATSRELEANYGYIF
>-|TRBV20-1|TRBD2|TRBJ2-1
TGCAGTGCTAGAACCTCACTAGCGGGAGTACGGAATGAGCAGTTCTTC
CSARTSLAGVRNEQFF
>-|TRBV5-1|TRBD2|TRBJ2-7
TGCGCCAGCAGCTTGGGGACTAGCGGGTCCCTGTACTTC
CASSLGTSGSLYF
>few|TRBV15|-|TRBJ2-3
TGTGCCACCAGTCCGGCGGTGTTCAGCACAGATACGCAGTATTTT
CATSPAVFSTDTQYF
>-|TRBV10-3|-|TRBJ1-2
TGTGCCAGTGTTAATGCGGGGAGGCAGAACTATGGCTACACCTTC
CASVNAGRQNYGYTF
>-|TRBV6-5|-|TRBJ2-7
TGTGCCAGCAGTTACTCCAGGGGGGAATACGAGCAGTACTTC
CASSYSRGEYEQYF
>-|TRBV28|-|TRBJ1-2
TGTGCCAGCAGTTTAGCCGGGTTGGGCTACACCTTC
CASSLAGLGYTF
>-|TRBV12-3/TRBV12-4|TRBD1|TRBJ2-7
TGTGCCAGCACCCCGGGACAGGGCTCCTACGAGCAGTACTTC
CASTPGQGSYEQYF
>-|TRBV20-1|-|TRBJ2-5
TGCAGTGCTAGAGGGCAGGGGTGGGAGACCCAGTACTTC
CSARGQGWETQYF
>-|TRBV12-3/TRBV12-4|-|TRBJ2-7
TGTGCCAGCAGGGGACAGGGGTGGACTAGCGGCCTTCGGGAGCAGTACTTC
CASRGQGWTSGLREQYF
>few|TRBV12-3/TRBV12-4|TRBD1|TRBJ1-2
TGTGCCAGCAGTTTAAGGACAGGGGCCGGCTACACCTTC
CASSLRTGAGYTF
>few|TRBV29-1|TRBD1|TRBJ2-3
TGCAGCGGTCAAACAGGGGGCAGGACAGATACGCAGTATTTT
CSGQTGGRTDTQYF
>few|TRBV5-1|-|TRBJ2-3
TGCGCCAGCAGCTTGTTCCTCCGCACAGATACGCAGTATTTT
CASSLFLRTDTQYF
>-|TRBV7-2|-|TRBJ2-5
TGTGCCAGCAGCTCGCACGTGGGGGAGACCCAGTACTTC
CASSSHVGETQYF
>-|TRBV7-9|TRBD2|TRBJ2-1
TGTGCCAGCAGCTTGAGGGGCGCGGGAGTATACAATGAGCTGTTCTTC
CASSLRGAGVYNELFF
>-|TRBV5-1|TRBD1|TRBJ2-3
TGCGCCAGCAGCCGACAGGGAGTAGCAGATACGCAGTATTTT
CASSRQGVADTQYF
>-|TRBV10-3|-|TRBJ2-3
TGTGCCGTCAGTAATAAGGGAGATACGCAGTATTTT
CAVSNKGDTQYF
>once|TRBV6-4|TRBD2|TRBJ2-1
TGTGCCAGCAGTGAAATAGCGGGAGTGGGTGAGCAGTTCTTC
CASSEIAGVGEQFF
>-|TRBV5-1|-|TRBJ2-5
TGCGCCAGCAGCCTTTCCGCAACTTCGGAGACCCAGTACTTC
CASSLSATSETQYF
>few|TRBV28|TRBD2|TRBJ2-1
TGTGCCAGCAGTTTGGGACTAGCGGTCAATGAGCAGTTCTTC
CASSLGLAVNEQFF
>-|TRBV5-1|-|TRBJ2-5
TGCGCCAGCAGCTTGGCGGACAAGCAGGGGGAGACCCAGTACTTC
CASSLADKQGETQYF
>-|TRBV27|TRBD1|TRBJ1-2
TGTGCCAGCAGGGGGGGACAGGGAGATTTCCTGTATGGCTACACCTTC
CASRGGQGDFLYGYTF
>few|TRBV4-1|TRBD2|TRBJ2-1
TGCGCCAGCAGCCAAAGACTAGCGAATAATGAGCAGTTCTTC
CASSQRLANNEQFF
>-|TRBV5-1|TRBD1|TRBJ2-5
TGCGCCAGCAGCTTCTACCCACGACAGGGTGAGACCCAGTACTTC
CASSFYPRQGETQYF
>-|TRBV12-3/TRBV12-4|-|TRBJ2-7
TGTGCCAGCAGTTCAGGGAATTACTACGAGCAGTACTTC
CASSSGNYYEQYF
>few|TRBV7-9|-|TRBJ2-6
TGTGCCAGCAGCCTACGGCAAGGGGGATACAACGTCCTGACTTTC
CASSLRQGGYNVLTF
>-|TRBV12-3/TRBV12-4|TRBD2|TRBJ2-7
TGTGCCAGCAGTGGACTAGCGGGAGGGTTTGAATACGAGCAGTACTTC
CASSGLAGGFEYEQYF
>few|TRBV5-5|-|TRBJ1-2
TGTGCCAGCAGCTTGGACATATTCGGCTACACCTTC
CASSLDIFGYTF
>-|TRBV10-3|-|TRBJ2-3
TGTGCCATCAGTGAGGACTTGACAGATACGCAGTATTTT
CAISEDLTDTQYF
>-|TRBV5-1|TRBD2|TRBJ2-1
TGCGCCAGCAGCTTGACTAGCGGGAGGAATTGGGAGCAGTTCTTC
CASSLTSGRNWEQFF
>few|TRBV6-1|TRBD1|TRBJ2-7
TGTGCCAGCAGTAGGGGACAGGGGAGCTCCTACGAGCAGTACTTC
CASSRGQGSSYEQYF
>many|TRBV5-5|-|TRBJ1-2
TGTGCCAGCAGCTTCCGAGAGGGTGGCTACACCTTC
CASSFREGGYTF
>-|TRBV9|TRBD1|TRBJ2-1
TGTGTCAGCAGCGTAGGAATGGGACAGTTAAATGAGCAGTTCTTC
CVSSVGMGQLNEQFF
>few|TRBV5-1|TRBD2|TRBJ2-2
TGCGCCAGCAGGCGTGGACTAGCGGGGACCGGGGAGCTGTTTTTT
CASRRGLAGTGELFF
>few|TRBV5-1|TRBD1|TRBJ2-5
TGCGCCAGCAGCTGGACAGGGCTAGGGGAGACCCAGTACTTC
CASSWTGLGETQYF
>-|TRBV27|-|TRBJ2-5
TGTGCCAGCATCGAACGTGGGGGTGACGAGACCCAGTACTTC
CASIERGGDETQYF
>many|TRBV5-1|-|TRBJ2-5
TGCGCCAGCTCCCAGGGCAGACAAGAGACCCAGTACTTC
CASSQGRQETQYF
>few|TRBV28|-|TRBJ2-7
TGTGCCAGCAGTCCCCCGAGGACAAACGAGCAGTACTTC
CASSPPRTNEQYF
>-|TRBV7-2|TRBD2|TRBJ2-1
TGTGCCAGCAGCTTAGGAGGGAGGGGGCAGTTCTTC
CASSLGGRGQFF
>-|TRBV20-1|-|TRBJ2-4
TGCAGTGCTAGAGACGTGGTAGCCAAAAACATTCAGTACTTC
CSARDVVAKNIQYF
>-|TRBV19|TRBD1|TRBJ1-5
TGTGCCAGTAGTATAATCGGCCCCGGGACAGGGCGCTCAGCCCAGCATTTT
CASSIIGPGTGRSAQHF
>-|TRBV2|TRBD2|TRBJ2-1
TGTGCCAGCAGTGGCGGGAGAAGGGTCGGTGAGCAGTTCTTC
CASSGGRRVGEQFF
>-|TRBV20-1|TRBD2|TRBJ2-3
TGCAGTGCTAGCACGGCTAGCGGGAGTAGAAATCCAGATACGCAGTATTTT
CSASTASGSRNPDTQYF
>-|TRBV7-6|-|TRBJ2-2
TGTGCCAGCAGCTTAGTACTGAACGGGGAGCTGTTTTTT
CASSLVLNGELFF
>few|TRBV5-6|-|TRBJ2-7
TGTGCCAGCAGCTTGTTTATCGCGAGCGAGCAGTACTTC
CASSLFIASEQYF
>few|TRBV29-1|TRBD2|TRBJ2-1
TGCAGCGTTGGTAGCGGGAGTTTCGATGAGCAGTTCTTC
CSVGSGSFDEQFF
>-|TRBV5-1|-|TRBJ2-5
TGCGCCAGCAGCATTTCCGGGGACGTCCAAGAGACCCAGTACTTC
CASSISGDVQETQYF
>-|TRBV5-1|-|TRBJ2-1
TGCGCCAGCAGCTGGGTAAAGAGCTCCTACAATGAGCAGTTCTTC
CASSWVKSSYNEQFF
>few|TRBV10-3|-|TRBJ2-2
TGTGCCATCAGCGTACAGGGTAGCACCGGGGAGCTGTTTTTT
CAISVQGSTGELFF
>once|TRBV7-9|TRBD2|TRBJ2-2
TGTGCCAGCAGCTTAATACTAGCGGGACCCACCGGGGAGCTGTTTTTT
CASSLILAGPTGELFF
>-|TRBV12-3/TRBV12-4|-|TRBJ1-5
TGTGCCAGCAGTTTAGCGGGCGTTGTCAATCAGCCCCAGCATTTT
CASSLAGVVNQPQHF
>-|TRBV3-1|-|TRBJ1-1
TGTGCCAGCAGCCAAAAACTTCCACGAGGGCAGAATGAAGCTTTCTTT
CASSQKLPRGQNEAFF
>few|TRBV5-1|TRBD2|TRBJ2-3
TGCGCCAGCAGCTACGGACTAGCGGATAGCACAGATACGCAGTATTTT
CASSYGLADSTDTQYF
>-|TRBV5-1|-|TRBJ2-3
TGCGCCAGCAGCTGGAATTCGGGAGTTTCTAGCACAGATACGCAGTATTTT
CASSWNSGVSSTDTQYF
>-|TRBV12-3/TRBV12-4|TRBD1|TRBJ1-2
TGTGCCAGCAGTGCGGGACAGACTAACTATGGCTACACCTTC
CASSAGQTNYGYTF
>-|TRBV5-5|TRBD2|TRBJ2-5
TGTGCCAGCAGCCGGACTAGCGGGAAAGAGACCCAGTACTTC
CASSRTSGKETQYF
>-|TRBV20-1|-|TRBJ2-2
TGCAGTGCAAGGGACGGGAACACCGGGGAGCTGTTTTTT
CSARDGNTGELFF
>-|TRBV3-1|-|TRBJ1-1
TGTGCCAGCAGCCAAGATTGGAAAGGTGAAGCTTTCTTT
CASSQDWKGEAFF
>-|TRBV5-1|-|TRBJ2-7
TGCGCCAGCGATACTGGGGGCGGACCCCCCTACGAGCAGTACTTC
CASDTGGGPPYEQYF
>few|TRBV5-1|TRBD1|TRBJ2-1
TGCGCCAGCAGCTTGACCGGGACAGACAATGAGCAGTTCTTC
CASSLTGTDNEQFF